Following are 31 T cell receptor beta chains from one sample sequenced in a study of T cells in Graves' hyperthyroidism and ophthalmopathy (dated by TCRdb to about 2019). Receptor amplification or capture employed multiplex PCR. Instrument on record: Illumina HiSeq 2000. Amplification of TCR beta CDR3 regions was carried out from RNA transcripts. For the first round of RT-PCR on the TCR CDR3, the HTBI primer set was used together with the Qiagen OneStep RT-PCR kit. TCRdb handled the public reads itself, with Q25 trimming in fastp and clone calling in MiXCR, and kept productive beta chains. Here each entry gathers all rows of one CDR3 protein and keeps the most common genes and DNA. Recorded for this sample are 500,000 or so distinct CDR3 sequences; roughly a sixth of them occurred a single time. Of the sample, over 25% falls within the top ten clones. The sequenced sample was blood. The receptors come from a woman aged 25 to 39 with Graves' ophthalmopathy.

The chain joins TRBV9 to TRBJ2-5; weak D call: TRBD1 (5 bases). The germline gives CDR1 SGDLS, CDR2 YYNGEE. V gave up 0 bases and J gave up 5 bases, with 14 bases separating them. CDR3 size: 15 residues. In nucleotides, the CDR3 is TGTGCCAGCAGCGTAGGGGCAGGGAATATGGAGACCCAGTACTTC. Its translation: CASSVGAGNMETQYF.

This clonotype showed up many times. In DNA form, the CDR3 reads TGTGCCAGCAGCGGGTCGACAAACACTGAAGCTTTCTTT. It yields the protein CASSGSTNTEAFF. The chain combines TRBV7-3 with TRBJ1-1; D is uncertain. This CDR3 has 13 residues. V gave up 5 bases and J gave up 2 bases, with 9 bases separating them. CDR1 SGHTA and CDR2 FQGTGA come from the germline V gene.

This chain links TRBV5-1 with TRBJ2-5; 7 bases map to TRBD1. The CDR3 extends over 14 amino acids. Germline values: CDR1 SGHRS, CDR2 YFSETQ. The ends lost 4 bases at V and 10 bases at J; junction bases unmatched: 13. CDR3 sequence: CASSPKGTERNQYF. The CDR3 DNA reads TGCGCCAGCAGCCCCAAGGGGACAGAGAGGAACCAGTACTTC.

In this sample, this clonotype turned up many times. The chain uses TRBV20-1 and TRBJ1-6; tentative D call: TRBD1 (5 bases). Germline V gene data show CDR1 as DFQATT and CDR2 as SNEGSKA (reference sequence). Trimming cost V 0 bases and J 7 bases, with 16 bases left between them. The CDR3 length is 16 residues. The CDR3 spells CSARDTGPRDNSPLHF. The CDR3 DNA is TGCAGTGCTAGAGATACGGGGCCTCGAGACAATTCACCCCTCCACTTT.

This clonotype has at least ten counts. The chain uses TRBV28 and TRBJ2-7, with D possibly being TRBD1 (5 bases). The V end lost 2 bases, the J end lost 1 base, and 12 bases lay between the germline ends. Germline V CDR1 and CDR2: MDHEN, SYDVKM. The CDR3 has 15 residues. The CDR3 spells CASSLIRAQSYEQYF. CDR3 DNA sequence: TGTGCCAGCAGTTTAATCAGGGCTCAGTCCTACGAGCAGTACTTC.

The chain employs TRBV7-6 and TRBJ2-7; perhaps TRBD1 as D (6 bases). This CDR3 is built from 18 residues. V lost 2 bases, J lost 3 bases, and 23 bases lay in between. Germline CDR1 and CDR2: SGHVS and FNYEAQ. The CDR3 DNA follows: TGTGCCAGCAGCTTAACAAGGGACAAGGCTCCACACAACTACGAGCAGTACTTC. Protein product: CASSLTRDKAPHNYEQYF. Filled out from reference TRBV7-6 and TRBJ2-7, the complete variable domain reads GAGVSQSPRYKVTKRGQDVALRCDPISGHVSLYWYRQALGQGPEFLTYFNYEAQQDKSGLPNDRFSAERPEGSISTLTIQRTEQRDSAMYRCASSLTRDKAPHNYEQYFGPGTRLTVT.

This CDR3 reads CASSLRQGLSGANVLTF. The CDR3 DNA is TGCGCCAGCAGCTTACGACAGGGGCTATCTGGGGCCAACGTCCTGACTTTC. The gene calls are TRBV5-1 and TRBJ2-6, with TRBD1 identical over 8 bases. The V gene end was trimmed by 2 bases and the J gene end by 1 base; junction bases not matched to a gene: 5. The germline V gene has CDR1 SGHRS and CDR2 YFSETQ. The CDR3 contains 17 residues. The complete variable domain, with remaining parts taken from reference TRBV5-1 and TRBJ2-6, reads KAGVTQTPRYLIKTRGQQVTLSCSPISGHRSVSWYQQTPGQGLQFLFEYFSETQRNKGNFPGRFSGRQFSNSRSEMNVSTLELGDSALYLCASSLRQGLSGANVLTFGAGSRLTVL.

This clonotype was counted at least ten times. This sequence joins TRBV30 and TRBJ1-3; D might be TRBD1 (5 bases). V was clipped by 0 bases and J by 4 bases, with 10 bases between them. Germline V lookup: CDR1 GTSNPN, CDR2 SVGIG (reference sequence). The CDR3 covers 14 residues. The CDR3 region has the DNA TGTGCCTGGAGTGTAAGGGGTACCGGAAACACCATATATTTT. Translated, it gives CAWSVRGTGNTIYF.

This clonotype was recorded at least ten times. DNA of the CDR3: TGCAGTGCCGACACCACAGAGGCGAGCTCCTACGAGCAGTACTTC. This translates into CSADTTEASSYEQYF. The V gene is TRBV20-1, the J gene TRBJ2-7; no reliable D call. This CDR3 spans 15 amino acids. Deletions cut 6 bases from V and 0 bases from J, with 18 bases between. Germline loops: CDR1 DFQATT, CDR2 SNEGSKA (reference sequence).

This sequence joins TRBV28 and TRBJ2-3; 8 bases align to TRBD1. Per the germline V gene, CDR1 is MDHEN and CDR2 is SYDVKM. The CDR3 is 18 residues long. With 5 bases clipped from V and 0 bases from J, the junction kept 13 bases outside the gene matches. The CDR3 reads CASSESGGTGSSTDTQYF. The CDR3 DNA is TGTGCCAGCAGTGAATCGGGCGGGACAGGCTCTAGCACAGATACGCAGTATTTT.

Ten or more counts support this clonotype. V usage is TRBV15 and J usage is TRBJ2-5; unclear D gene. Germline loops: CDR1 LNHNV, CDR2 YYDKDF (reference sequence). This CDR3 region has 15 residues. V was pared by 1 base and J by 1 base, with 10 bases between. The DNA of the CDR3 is TGTGCCACCAGCAGAGCTACCCAGCCCCAAGAGACCCAGTACTTC. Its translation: CATSRATQPQETQYF.

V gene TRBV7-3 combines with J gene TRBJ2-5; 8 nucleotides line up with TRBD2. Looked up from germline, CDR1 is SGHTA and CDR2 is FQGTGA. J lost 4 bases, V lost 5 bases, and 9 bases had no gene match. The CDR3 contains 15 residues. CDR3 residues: CASSPQGTRRETQYF. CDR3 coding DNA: TGTGCCAGCAGCCCACAAGGGACTAGACGAGAGACCCAGTACTTC.

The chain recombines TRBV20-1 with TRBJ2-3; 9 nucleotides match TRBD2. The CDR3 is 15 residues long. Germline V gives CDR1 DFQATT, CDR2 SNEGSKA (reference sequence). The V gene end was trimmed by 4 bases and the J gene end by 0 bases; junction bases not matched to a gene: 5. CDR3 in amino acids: CSAKGLALSTDTQYF. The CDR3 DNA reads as TGCAGTGCTAAAGGACTAGCGCTAAGCACAGATACGCAGTATTTT.

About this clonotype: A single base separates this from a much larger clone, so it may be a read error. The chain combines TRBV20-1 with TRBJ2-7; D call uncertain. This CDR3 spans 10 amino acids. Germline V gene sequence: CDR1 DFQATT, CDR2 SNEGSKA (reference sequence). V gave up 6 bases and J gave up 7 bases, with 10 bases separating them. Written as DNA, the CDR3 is TGCAGTGCAACTCTCCTGGAGCAGTACTTC. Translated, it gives CSATLLEQYF.

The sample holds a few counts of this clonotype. The CDR3 DNA follows: TGTGCCAGCAGTCCTATTTCCCTCGACAGGGGAGCCAAAAACATTCAGTACTTC. Translation: CASSPISLDRGAKNIQYF. J is TRBJ2-4 and V is TRBV27; 8 bases map to TRBD1. The ends lost 5 bases at V and 0 bases at J; junction bases unmatched: 12. Per the germline V gene, CDR1 is MNHEY and CDR2 is SMNVEV (reference sequence). The CDR3 is made up of 18 amino acids.

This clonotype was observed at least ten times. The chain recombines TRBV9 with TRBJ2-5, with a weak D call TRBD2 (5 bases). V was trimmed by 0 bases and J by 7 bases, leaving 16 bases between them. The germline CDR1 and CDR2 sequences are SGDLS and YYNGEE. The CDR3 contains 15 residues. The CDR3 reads CASSVDPGQSGTQYF. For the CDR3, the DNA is TGTGCCAGCAGCGTAGATCCCGGGCAAAGCGGGACCCAGTACTTC.

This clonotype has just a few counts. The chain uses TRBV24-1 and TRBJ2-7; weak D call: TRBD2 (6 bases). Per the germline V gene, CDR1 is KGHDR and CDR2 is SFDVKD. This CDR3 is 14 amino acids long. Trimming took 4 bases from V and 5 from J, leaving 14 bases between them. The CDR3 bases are TGTGCCACCAGTGAGGGGGGACCAGGACACGAGCAGTACTTC. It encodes CATSEGGPGHEQYF.

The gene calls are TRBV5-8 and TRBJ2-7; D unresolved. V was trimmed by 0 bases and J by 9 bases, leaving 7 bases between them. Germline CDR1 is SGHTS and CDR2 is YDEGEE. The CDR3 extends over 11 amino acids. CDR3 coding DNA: TGTGCCAGCAGCTTGGCAGACGGGCAGTACTTC. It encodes CASSLADGQYF.

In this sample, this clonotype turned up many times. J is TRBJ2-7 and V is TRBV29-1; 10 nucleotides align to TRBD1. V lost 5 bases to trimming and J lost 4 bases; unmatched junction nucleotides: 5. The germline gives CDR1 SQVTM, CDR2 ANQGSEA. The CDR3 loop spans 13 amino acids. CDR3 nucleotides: TGCAGCGTTCTGGACAGGGGGGGGTACGAGCAGTACTTC. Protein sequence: CSVLDRGGYEQYF.

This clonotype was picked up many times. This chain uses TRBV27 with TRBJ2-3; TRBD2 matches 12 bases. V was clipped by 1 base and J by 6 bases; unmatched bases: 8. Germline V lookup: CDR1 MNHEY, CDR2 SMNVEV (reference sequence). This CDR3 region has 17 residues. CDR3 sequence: CASSLFGLAGRDDTQYF. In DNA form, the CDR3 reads TGTGCCAGCAGTTTATTTGGACTAGCGGGGAGGGATGATACGCAGTATTTT.

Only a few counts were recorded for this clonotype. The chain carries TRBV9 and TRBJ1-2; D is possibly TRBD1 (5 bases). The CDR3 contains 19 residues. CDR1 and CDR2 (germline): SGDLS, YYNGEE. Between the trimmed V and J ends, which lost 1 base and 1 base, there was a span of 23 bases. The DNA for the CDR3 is TGTGCCAGCAGCGTACGCGCGGGAACAGGAGGAGGATTTAACTATGGCTACACCTTC. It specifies CASSVRAGTGGGFNYGYTF.

The DNA of the CDR3 is TGCGCCAGCAGCCAGGAGGCGGGCTCTTTCTACGAGCAGTACTTC. This translates into CASSQEAGSFYEQYF. The genes are TRBV4-3 and TRBJ2-7; a weak D match, TRBD2 (5 bases). Germline V gene sequence: CDR1 LGHNA, CDR2 YSLEER. Trimming pared 3 bases from V and 3 bases from J, leaving 15 bases between. The CDR3 is 15 amino acids.

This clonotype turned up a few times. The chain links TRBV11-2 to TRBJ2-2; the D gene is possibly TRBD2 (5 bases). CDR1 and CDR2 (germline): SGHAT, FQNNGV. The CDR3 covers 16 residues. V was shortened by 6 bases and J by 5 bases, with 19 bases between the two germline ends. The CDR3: CASRDVMGVETGELFF. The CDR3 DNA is TGTGCCAGCAGAGACGTAATGGGAGTAGAAACCGGGGAGCTGTTTTTT.

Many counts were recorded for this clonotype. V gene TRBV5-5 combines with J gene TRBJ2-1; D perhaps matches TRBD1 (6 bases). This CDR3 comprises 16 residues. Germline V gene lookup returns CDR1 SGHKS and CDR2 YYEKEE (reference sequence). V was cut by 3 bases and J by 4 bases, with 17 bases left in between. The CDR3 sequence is CASSSPRGHTYNEQFF. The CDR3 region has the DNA TGTGCCAGCAGCTCGCCCCGGGGACATACATACAATGAGCAGTTCTTC. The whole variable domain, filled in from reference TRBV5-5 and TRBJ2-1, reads DAGVTQSPTHLIKTRGQQVTLRCSPISGHKSVSWYQQVLGQGPQFIFQYYEKEERGRGNFPDRFSARQFPNYSSELNVNALLLGDSALYLCASSSPRGHTYNEQFFGPGTRLTVL.

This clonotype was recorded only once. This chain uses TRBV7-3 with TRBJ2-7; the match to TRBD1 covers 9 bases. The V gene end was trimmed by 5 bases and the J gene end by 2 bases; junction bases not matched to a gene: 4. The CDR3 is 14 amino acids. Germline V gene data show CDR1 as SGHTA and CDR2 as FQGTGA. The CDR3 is CASSRTGATYEQYF. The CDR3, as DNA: TGTGCCAGCAGCCGGACAGGGGCCACCTACGAGCAGTACTTC.

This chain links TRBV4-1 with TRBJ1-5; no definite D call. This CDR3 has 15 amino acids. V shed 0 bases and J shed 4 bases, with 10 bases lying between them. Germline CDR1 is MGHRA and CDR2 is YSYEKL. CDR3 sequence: CASSQDPRQNQPQHF. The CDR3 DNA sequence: TGCGCCAGCAGCCAAGACCCCCGGCAGAATCAGCCCCAGCATTTT.

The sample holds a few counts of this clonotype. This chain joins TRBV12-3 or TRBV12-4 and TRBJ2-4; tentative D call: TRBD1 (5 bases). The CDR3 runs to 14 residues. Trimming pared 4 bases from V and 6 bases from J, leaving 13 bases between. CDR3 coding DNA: TGTGCCAGCAGTTGGGGCGAGGTGGTAAACATTCAGTACTTC. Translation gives CASSWGEVVNIQYF.

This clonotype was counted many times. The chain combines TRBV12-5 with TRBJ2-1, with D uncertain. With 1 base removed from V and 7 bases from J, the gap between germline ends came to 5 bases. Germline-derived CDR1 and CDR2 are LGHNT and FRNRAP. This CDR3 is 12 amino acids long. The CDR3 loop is CASGLDENEQFF. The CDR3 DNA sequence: TGTGCTAGTGGTTTGGACGAGAATGAGCAGTTCTTC.

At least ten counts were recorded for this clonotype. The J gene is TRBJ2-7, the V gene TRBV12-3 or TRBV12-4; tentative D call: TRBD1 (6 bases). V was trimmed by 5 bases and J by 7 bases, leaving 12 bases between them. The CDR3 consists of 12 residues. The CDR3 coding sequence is TGTGCCAGCAGTCCAGGGGTGCGGGAGCAGTACTTC. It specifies CASSPGVREQYF.

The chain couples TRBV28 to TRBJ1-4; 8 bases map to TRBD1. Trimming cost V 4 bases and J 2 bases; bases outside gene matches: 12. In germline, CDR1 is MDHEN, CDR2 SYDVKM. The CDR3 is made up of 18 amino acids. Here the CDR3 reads CASSSQGAGVATNEKLFF. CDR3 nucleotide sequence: TGTGCCAGCAGTTCCCAGGGGGCAGGGGTAGCGACTAATGAAAAACTGTTTTTT.

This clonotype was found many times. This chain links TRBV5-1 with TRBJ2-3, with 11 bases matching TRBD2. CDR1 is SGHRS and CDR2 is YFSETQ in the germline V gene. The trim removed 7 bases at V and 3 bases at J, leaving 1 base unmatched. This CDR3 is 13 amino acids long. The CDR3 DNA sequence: TGCGCCAGCCGGACTAGCGGGACAGATACGCAGTATTTT. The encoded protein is CASRTSGTDTQYF.